Shown below are 21 T cell receptor beta chains from a single sample sequenced in a study of beta chain features in type 1 diabetes. Study-wide results and caveats: Shortening that was moderate but significant affected the TCRB CDR3s of Type 1 diabetes patients in all four CD4+ subsets.

No cognate antigen is known for these TCRs. The study reverse transcribed the entire isolated RNA, so it sequenced expressed TCRB transcripts. Assay used: immunoSEQ multiplex PCR; TCRdb lists only in-frame clones, some missing. The sample lists fewer than 300,000 clones; about 20% were seen once. Sequencing was carried out using naive CD4+ T cells from blood. These receptors were taken from a woman between 40 and 50 years old with type 1 diabetes.

The sample holds a few counts of this clone. The chain joins TRBV2 to TRBJ1-5; 7 nucleotides agree with TRBD1. This CDR3 has 15 residues. Germline V CDR1 and CDR2: SNHLY, FYNNEI. With V trimmed by 3 bases and J by 7 bases, 9 bases remained unmatched. The CDR3 DNA reads as TGTGCCAGCAGTGAGGAGACAGGGTCGGGGCAGCCCCAGCATTTT. This sequence encodes CASSEETGSGQPQHF.

The sample holds a few counts of this clone. This chain connects TRBV10-3 to TRBJ1-2, with 7 bases lining up with TRBD1. The CDR3 has 13 residues. Germline lookup yields CDR1 ENHRY and CDR2 SYGVKD. The V and J ends lost 11 bases and 4 bases, in that order; junction bases with no gene match: 10. CDR3 nucleotide sequence: TGTGCCGTATCTGAAGGGACAGTCTATGGCTACACCTTC. It yields the protein CAVSEGTVYGYTF.

This clone was recorded a few times. The chain joins TRBV9 to TRBJ2-7; 7 nucleotides line up with TRBD1. Trimming cost V 0 bases and J 7 bases; bases outside gene matches: 7. This CDR3 spans 14 amino acids. Looked up from germline, CDR1 is SGDLS and CDR2 is YYNGEE. The CDR3 nucleotides read TGTGCCAGCAGCGTAGATAATGTGGACAGGGAGCAGTACTTC. It yields the protein CASSVDNVDREQYF. The full variable domain, in which reference TRBV9 and TRBJ2-7 provide the parts outside the CDR3, is DSGVTQTPKHLITATGQRVTLRCSPRSGDLSVYWYQQSLDQGLQFLIQYYNGEERAKGNILERFSAQQFPDLHSELNLSSLELGDSALYFCASSVDNVDREQYFGPGTRLTVT.

The chain joins TRBV18 to TRBJ1-1, with TRBD1 as a possible D gene (5 bases). Trimming left V 3 bases short and J 6 bases short, with 8 bases between. The germline gives CDR1 KGHSH, CDR2 LQKENI. The CDR3 runs to 12 residues. CDR3 bases: TGTGCCAGCTCACCGGAGGGGTCTGAAGCTTTCTTT. It translates to CASSPEGSEAFF.

The chain couples TRBV5-4 to TRBJ1-1, with 11 nucleotides matching TRBD1. The CDR3 contains 14 residues. Trimming removed 6 bases from V and 7 bases from J; junction bases left unmatched: 8. In germline, CDR1 is SGHNT, CDR2 YYREEE (reference sequence). CDR3 loop: CASTAGQGVSEAFF. The CDR3 region has the DNA TGTGCCAGCACCGCGGGACAGGGGGTGAGTGAAGCTTTCTTT.

The V call is TRBV2, the J call TRBJ1-5; TRBD1 might be the D (6 bases). Germline CDR1 SNHLY, CDR2 FYNNEI. The V end lost 8 bases, the J end lost 11 bases, and 13 bases lay between the germline ends. This CDR3 contains 11 residues. This CDR3 reads CASQGLGTQHF. The CDR3 DNA sequence: TGTGCCAGCCAGGGGCTGGGGACCCAGCATTTT.

This clone was found a few times. The chain combines TRBV28 with TRBJ2-2; 9 nucleotides line up with TRBD1. V lost 4 bases and J lost 1; bases outside the gene matches: 10. The CDR3 totals 18 residues. Germline V gives CDR1 MDHEN, CDR2 SYDVKM. The CDR3 protein is CASSSFAGQGMNTGELFF. The CDR3 DNA sequence: TGTGCCAGCAGTTCCTTTGCAGGACAGGGGATGAACACCGGGGAGCTGTTTTTT.

This clone appeared a few times. This rearrangement joins TRBV7-2 to TRBJ2-2; D unclear. CDR1 and CDR2 (germline): SGHTA, FQGNSA. This CDR3 is 15 amino acids long. The germline V and J ends were trimmed by 1 base and 5 bases, with 11 bases remaining between them. The CDR3 loop reads CASSLGSLRTGELFF. CDR3 DNA sequence: TGTGCCAGCAGCTTAGGGTCACTACGAACCGGGGAGCTGTTTTTT.

J is TRBJ2-4 and V is TRBV28, with 7 bases identical to TRBD1. V trimming: 6 bases; J trimming: 0 bases; junction bases outside the gene matches: 11. This CDR3 is 17 amino acids long. Germline values: CDR1 MDHEN, CDR2 SYDVKM. The CDR3: CASRNGQAELAKNIQYF. CDR3 sequence (DNA): TGTGCCAGCAGAAACGGACAGGCCGAGCTAGCCAAAAACATTCAGTACTTC.

The gene calls are TRBV30 and TRBJ1-1, with 9 bases aligning to TRBD1. After removal of 3 bases from V and 12 bases from J, the junction contained 11 bases not matched to a gene. This CDR3 is built from 13 residues. CDR1 GTSNPN and CDR2 SVGIG come from the germline V gene (reference sequence). The DNA for the CDR3 is TGTGCCTGGAGCCCCGGACAGGGGATTGTGCCTTTCTTT. Protein sequence: CAWSPGQGIVPFF. Full variable domain (remainder filled in from reference TRBV30 and TRBJ1-1): SQTIHQWPATLVQPVGSPLSLECTVEGTSNPNLYWYRQAAGRGLQLLFYSVGIGQISSEVPQNLSASRPQDRQFILSSKKLLLSDSGFYLCAWSPGQGIVPFFGQGTRLTVV.

The sample holds a few counts of this clone. The chain has TRBV5-1 and TRBJ2-7; 9 bases match TRBD1. J lost 6 bases, V lost 0 bases, and 4 bases had no gene match. From germline, CDR1 is SGHRS and CDR2 YFSETQ. The length of the CDR3 is 14 residues. The CDR3 protein is CASSLGDRAAEQYF. The DNA of the CDR3 is TGCGCCAGCAGCTTGGGGGACAGGGCGGCCGAGCAGTACTTC.

This chain connects TRBV9 to TRBJ2-7; 8 bases map to TRBD2. The trim removed 4 bases at V and 4 bases at J, leaving 7 bases unmatched. This CDR3 is built from 14 residues. CDR1 and CDR2 (germline): SGDLS, YYNGEE. Here the CDR3 DNA reads TGTGCCAGCAGCCCCACGGGACTAGAGTACGAGCAGTACTTC. The encoded protein is CASSPTGLEYEQYF.

The V call is TRBV2, the J call TRBJ2-7, with TRBD1 identical over 9 bases. Germline loops: CDR1 SNHLY, CDR2 FYNNEI. After removal of 0 bases from V and 6 bases from J, the junction contained 9 bases not matched to a gene. CDR3 size: 16 residues. The CDR3 bases are TGTGCCAGCAGTGAAGCGGGGACAGGGAGTTGGTCCGAGCAGTACTTC. It codes for CASSEAGTGSWSEQYF.

This clone has more than one count but fewer than ten. V usage is TRBV6-6 and J usage is TRBJ2-2, with 8 bases fitting TRBD2. Germline lookup yields CDR1 MNHNY and CDR2 SVGAGI (reference sequence). The CDR3 contains 13 residues. Trimming cost V 11 bases and J 3 bases; bases outside gene matches: 5. The CDR3 protein is CAGTSGDTGELFF. In DNA form, the CDR3 reads TGTGCCGGTACTAGCGGTGACACCGGGGAGCTGTTTTTT.

The chain carries TRBV5-1 and TRBJ2-3; TRBD2 aligns across 7 bases. The V gene end was trimmed by 4 bases and the J gene end by 0 bases; junction bases not matched to a gene: 5. Germline CDR1 SGHRS, CDR2 YFSETQ. This CDR3 has 15 amino acids. CDR3 nucleotides: TGCGCCAGCAGCGCAAGGACTAGTAGCACAGATACGCAGTATTTT. It encodes CASSARTSSTDTQYF.

A few counts support this clone. CDR3 residues: CASSLVGLAGMGNEQFF. CDR3 bases: TGTGCCAGCAGTTTGGTGGGACTAGCGGGCATGGGGAATGAGCAGTTCTTC. This rearrangement joins TRBV27 to TRBJ2-1, with TRBD2 identical over 12 bases. V dropped 3 bases and J dropped 7; count of bases not matched to a gene: 10. The CDR3 runs 17 residues. In germline, CDR1 is MNHEY, CDR2 SMNVEV (reference sequence).

This chain uses TRBV7-2 with TRBJ2-7; a weak D match, TRBD2 (5 bases). V was pared by 4 bases and J by 7 bases, with 8 bases between. Germline V lookup: CDR1 SGHTA, CDR2 FQGNSA. This CDR3 comprises 11 residues. Here the CDR3 DNA reads TGTGCCAGCAGCTCACTAGGAGAGCAGTACTTC. Translated: CASSSLGEQYF.

The chain recombines TRBV29-1 with TRBJ1-5; 7 nucleotides align to TRBD1. The V gene end was trimmed by 4 bases and the J gene end by 5 bases; junction bases not matched to a gene: 8. The CDR3 totals 14 residues. Per the germline V gene, CDR1 is SQVTM and CDR2 is ANQGSEA. CDR3 loop: CSVGETGSDQPQHF. The CDR3 coding sequence is TGCAGCGTTGGAGAGACAGGGTCTGATCAGCCCCAGCATTTT.

The chain joins TRBV9 to TRBJ2-1, with 7 bases lining up with TRBD2. The V gene's germline CDR1 is SGDLS and CDR2 YYNGEE. The CDR3 contains 15 residues. J gave up 5 bases and V 0 bases, and 5 bases lay outside the gene matches. CDR3 coding DNA: TGTGCCAGCAGCGTAGGGTCTAGCGGAGACAATGAGCAGTTCTTC. As protein: CASSVGSSGDNEQFF. Full variable domain (rest looked up from reference TRBV9 and TRBJ2-1): DSGVTQTPKHLITATGQRVTLRCSPRSGDLSVYWYQQSLDQGLQFLIQYYNGEERAKGNILERFSAQQFPDLHSELNLSSLELGDSALYFCASSVGSSGDNEQFFGPGTRLTVL.

This chain connects TRBV7-2 to TRBJ1-1; the D gene is possibly TRBD1 (5 bases). This CDR3 region has 14 residues. V lost 6 bases and J lost 1, with 12 bases in between. Per the germline V gene, CDR1 is SGHTA and CDR2 is FQGNSA. As DNA, the CDR3 is TGTGCCAGCAGGTTCGACAGCCCGAACACTGAAGCTTTCTTT. Protein product: CASRFDSPNTEAFF.

The genes are TRBV6-6 and TRBJ2-7; the D gene is possibly TRBD1 (5 bases). V gave up 8 bases and J gave up 3 bases, with 23 bases separating them. The CDR3 spans 16 residues. The germline gives CDR1 MNHNY, CDR2 SVGAGI (reference sequence). CDR3 amino acids: CASRDSGNRKNYEQYF. The CDR3 DNA is TGTGCCAGCCGAGACTCTGGGAACAGGAAGAACTACGAGCAGTACTTC.